This TCR beta chain was sequenced for a study of radiotherapy plus CTLA-4 blockade in lung cancer. Focal radiation plus CTLA-4 blockade with ipilimumab was given to patients with chemo-refractory metastatic non-small-cell lung cancer. Sequencing used immunoSEQ multiplex PCR; TCRdb keeps in-frame clones, though not all of them. The sample holds about 110,000 clones; around 84% are singletons and the top ten take 2.5% to 3.5%. The sample was peripheral blood, taken from a patient treated with radiotherapy plus ipilimumab. This receptor was obtained from a human donor with non-small cell lung cancer that progressed on radiotherapy plus ipilimumab. Some clones in this sample may be carry-over from other donors' samples.

DNA for the CDR3: TGTGCCAGTAGTAATCCAGGATTATACACTGAAGCTTTCTTT. Its translation: CASSNPGLYTEAFF. This sequence joins TRBV19 and TRBJ1-1; D is ambiguous. Germline V lookup: CDR1 LNHDA, CDR2 SQIVND (reference sequence). The CDR3 runs to 14 residues. V dropped 4 bases and J dropped 3 bases, with 12 bases sitting between them.